This TCR beta chain was recorded in a study of blood T cell repertoires in COVID-19 (dated by TCRdb to 2019 to 2021). For the study in its entirety: Samples covering the acute and convalescent phases of COVID-19 were provided by collaborators in the United States, Italy and Spain. The prospective study material was composed of cDNA or gDNA derived from T cells, B-cell-depleted T cells, or PBMCs. HLA class I and class II types, where available, came from metadata supplied by the sample provider rather than from assay-based typing. The sample metadata nearly always contained a de-identified subject ID, COVID-19 status, age in years and sex. The repertoires were released in a freely available public database intended as a resource for research on the immune response to SARS-CoV-2. Subjects who had been exposed to COVID-19, were actively infected with it, or had recovered from it provided the deeply sampled blood TCRbeta repertoires that made up the dataset. Samples were obtained from the ongoing ImmuneRACE study (first 160 participants) and from over 1,000 subjects provided by 6 global collaborators.

Whole blood was collected in K2EDTA tubes by collaborating institutions according to the institutions' own protocols. For TCRbeta analysis, collaborators shipped samples as frozen whole blood, isolated PBMCs, or DNA extracted from either of those sample types. On this clone itself: The clone's antigen remains unknown. Base quality data are lacking; no much larger clone is found one base away.

Results and caveats for the whole study, not just this receptor: Clinical and demographic metadata were provided uncurated, with the amount varying by source and participant.

Based on the germline V gene, the CDR1 and CDR2 sequences are SNHLY and FYNNEI. Taken from cysteine to phenylalanine, the CDR3 has 14 residues. Here the CDR3 DNA is all that survives: 42 bases in frame from base 1. V is trimmed back by 4 bases and J by 4 bases, and the junction contains 2 bases that no gene match accounts for. The immunoSEQ Assay, a bias-controlled multiplex PCR, was used to amplify TCRbeta CDR3 regions from genomic DNA. In the paper's pipeline: The number of nucleated cells in each sample was estimated by amplification of reference gene primers within the assay. To quantify the absolute abundance of each unique TCRbeta CDR3 rearrangement, sequence reads were collapsed and filtered. For each sample, productive Simpson clonality was calculated as the square root of Simpson's diversity index over productive rearrangements. TCRdb carries this immuneACCESS record with in-frame sequences only. Its versions omit some clonotypes, under half of them owing to an unresolved V gene in the studies checked, with the rest unexplained. D and trimming come from the DNA, and the V and J calls and clone size come from that table. This sample holds fewer than 300,000 clones; 88% were observed only once. The ten largest account for almost 9.5% of the sample.

The sequence is built from TRBV2 and TRBJ2-7; 12 bases in the middle match TRBD2. The receptor comes from a man younger than 35 with active or convalescent COVID-19. The sequenced sample consisted of peripheral blood. CDR3 protein: CASSASGGAYEQYF. The nucleotide sequence is TGTGCCAGCAGTGCTAGCGGGGGGGCATACGAGCAGTACTTC.